Sequencing of this T cell receptor beta chain was carried out in a study of T cells after yellow fever vaccination. This clonotype was counted a few times. TCRdb used MiXCR to reprocess the 5' RACE reads, holding one entry per CDR3 protein. The table includes hundreds of thousands of distinct CDR3 sequences, 9% to 15% detected once. This material consisted of PBMCs, taken on the day of the yellow fever booster vaccination. The source is a man aged 30 to 39 who received the YFV17D yellow fever vaccine.

CDR3 region: CSATDRNEQFF. CDR3 bases: TGCAGTGCTACCGACCGCAATGAGCAGTTCTTC. The V call is TRBV20-1, the J call TRBJ2-1; no definite D call. Germline V gene data show CDR1 as DFQATT and CDR2 as SNEGSKA (reference sequence). This CDR3 has 11 amino acids. V lost 4 bases, J lost 6 bases, and 7 bases lay in between.